This record looks at one T cell receptor beta chain sequence and its context. Trimming took 5 bases from V and 1 from J; bases not matched to a gene: 11. Germline V gives CDR1 SGDLS, CDR2 YYNGEE. The CDR3 runs to 16 residues. These data belong to a study of blood T cell repertoires in COVID-19. As for the study in general: Samples came from the United States, Italy and Spain, spanning acute and convalescent COVID-19.

This table comes from immunoSEQ multiplex PCR, and its TCRdb copy is limited to in-frame clones, with some not included. There are roughly 24,000 clones in the sample; around 90% occur only once, and approximately 30% lies in the top ten. The sequenced sample was peripheral blood. The V gene is TRBV9, the J gene TRBJ1-1, with 7 bases aligning to TRBD1. The sequence was obtained from a woman aged 70 to 79 with active COVID-19. CDR3 nucleotide sequence: TGTGCCAGCAGTACTACCCCGACAGGGAAGAACACTGAAGCTTTCTTT. It specifies CASSTTPTGKNTEAFF.